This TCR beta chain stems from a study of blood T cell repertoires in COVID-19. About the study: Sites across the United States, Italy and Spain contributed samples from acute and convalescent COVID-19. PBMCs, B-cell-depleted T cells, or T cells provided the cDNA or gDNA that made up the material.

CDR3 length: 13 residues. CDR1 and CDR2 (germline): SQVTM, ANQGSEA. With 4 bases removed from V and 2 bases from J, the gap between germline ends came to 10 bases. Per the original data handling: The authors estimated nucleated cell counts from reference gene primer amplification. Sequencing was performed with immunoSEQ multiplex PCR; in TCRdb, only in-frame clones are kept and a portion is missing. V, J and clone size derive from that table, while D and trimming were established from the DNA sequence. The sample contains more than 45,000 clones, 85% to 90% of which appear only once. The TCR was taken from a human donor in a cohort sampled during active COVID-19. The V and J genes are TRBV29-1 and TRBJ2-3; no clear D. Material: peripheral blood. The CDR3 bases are TGCAGCGTTGGATCCACAAACACAGATACGCAGTATTTT. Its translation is CSVGSTNTDTQYF.